Described below is a single T cell receptor beta chain sequence and its context. The data belong to a study of T cells in Graves' hyperthyroidism and ophthalmopathy. Amplification targeted TCR beta CDR3 regions from RNA transcripts. TCR CDR3 regions were first amplified by RT-PCR with HTBI primers. TCRdb re-analysed the multiplex PCR reads in MiXCR, keeping a single row per CDR3 protein. The sample carries over 200,000 distinct CDR3 sequences, roughly 15% recorded once. Hyperthyroidism in the patients, aged 18 to 65, was newly diagnosed and under 2 months in duration. PBMCs were collected from an approximately 9.3 ml volume of fresh peripheral blood. Germline V lookup: CDR1 SEHNR, CDR2 FQNEAQ (reference sequence). The V and J ends lost 0 bases and 0 bases respectively, with 15 bases between them. The CDR3 consists of 18 residues.

The chain has TRBV7-9 and TRBJ1-3, with D unclear. The sequenced sample was blood. This clonotype was sampled from a woman between 40 and 55 years old with Graves' hyperthyroidism that later progressed to Graves' ophthalmopathy. In DNA, the CDR3 is TGTGCCAGCAGCTTAGCCGGCAGGAAAGCACTCTCTGGAAACACCATATATTTT. It translates to CASSLAGRKALSGNTIYF.